This T cell receptor (beta chain) was observed in a study of vaccination effects on CD4 cells after COVID-19. Study background: Both of the two convalescent patients gave a sample, one 16 days and one a week before vaccination. Regarding the study as a whole: Substantial clonal contraction characterized both infection- and vaccine-induced clones late after vaccination.

This clone was recorded only once. Its antigen is currently unknown. Repertoires were generated with immunoSEQ multiplex PCR, while TCRdb's copy carries only in-frame clones and drops some. This table has about 45,000 clones, around 75% appearing once. The CDR3 has 13 residues. Germline CDR1 SGDLS, CDR2 YYNGEE. Trimming removed 0 bases from V and 6 bases from J, with 6 bases in between. Antigen-specific CD4+ T cells were expanded with viral peptide pools in the ViraFEST assay before sequencing. When more than 9 days of culture had elapsed, CD4+ T cells were isolated. This individual contracted SARS-CoV-2 between March and December 2020, as verified by PCR. A few million PBMC were seeded per well and grown in the presence of around 10 IU/ml IL-2 and 10 ug/ml peptides.

This material consisted of CD4+ T cells from PBMCs cultured with a peptide pool, taken before COVID-19 vaccination. The TCR was taken from a human donor who had a prior SARS-CoV-2 infection. The chain carries TRBV9 and TRBJ2-2; D remains ambiguous. The CDR3 region is CASSVDLPGELFF. The CDR3 nucleotides read TGTGCCAGCAGCGTAGACCTTCCCGGGGAGCTGTTTTTT. The variable domain in full, with the rest retrieved from reference TRBV9 and TRBJ2-2, is DSGVTQTPKHLITATGQRVTLRCSPRSGDLSVYWYQQSLDQGLQFLIQYYNGEERAKGNILERFSAQQFPDLHSELNLSSLELGDSALYFCASSVDLPGELFFGEGSRLTVL.